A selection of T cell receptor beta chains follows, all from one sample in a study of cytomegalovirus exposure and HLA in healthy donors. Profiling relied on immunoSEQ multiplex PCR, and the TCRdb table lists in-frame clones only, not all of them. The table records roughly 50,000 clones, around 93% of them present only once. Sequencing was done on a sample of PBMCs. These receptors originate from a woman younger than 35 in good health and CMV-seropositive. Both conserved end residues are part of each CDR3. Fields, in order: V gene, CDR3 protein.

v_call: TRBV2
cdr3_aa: CASSGGTYEQYF

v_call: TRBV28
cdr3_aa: CASRGTRDRGIQPQHF

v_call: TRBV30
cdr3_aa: CAWSVKDGVSYNEQFF

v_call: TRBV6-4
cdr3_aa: CASSQLRGRGQPQHF

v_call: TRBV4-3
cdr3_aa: CASSQEASGGDEQFF

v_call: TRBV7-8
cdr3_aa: CASSWGGLGSSGANVLTF

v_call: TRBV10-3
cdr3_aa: CAISEEGQGAGYGYTF

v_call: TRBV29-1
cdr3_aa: CSVHEDRVLETQYF

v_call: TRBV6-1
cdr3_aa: CASSEVLAGGATDTQYF

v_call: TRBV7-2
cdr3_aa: CASSPRRGTSNTGELFF

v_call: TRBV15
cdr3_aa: CATSTYRASGGELFF

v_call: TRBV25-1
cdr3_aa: CASSETPGLAEETQYF

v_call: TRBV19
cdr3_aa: CASRTQGAKTEAFF

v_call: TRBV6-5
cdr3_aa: CASSPRVHHTF

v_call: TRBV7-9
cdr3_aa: CASSPSRFGEQYF

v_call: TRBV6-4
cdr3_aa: CASSDGTGGNEQFF

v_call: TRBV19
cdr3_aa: CARRRCLAGPHPGGDTQYF

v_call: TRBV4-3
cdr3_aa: CASSQEFLLAGAVYSYNEQFF

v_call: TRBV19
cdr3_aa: CASSKVSGKANYGYTF

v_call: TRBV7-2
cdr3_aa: CASSPRVHDRGSHYGYTF

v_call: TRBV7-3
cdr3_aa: CASSLGLRGSTDTQYF

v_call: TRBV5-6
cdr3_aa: CASSSRLELYEQYF

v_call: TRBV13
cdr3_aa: CASSVTSGGLSAGELFF

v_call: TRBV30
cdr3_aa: CAWRSKNTGSYNSPLHF

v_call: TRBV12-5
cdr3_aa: CASGLFTGGAGGYTF

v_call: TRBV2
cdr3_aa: CASSGEAQPQHF

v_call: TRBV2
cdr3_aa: CASSRTARNSPLHF

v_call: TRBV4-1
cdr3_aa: CASSQDPPGVATEAFF

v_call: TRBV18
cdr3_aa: CASSPETGQNSPLHF

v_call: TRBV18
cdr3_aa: CASSPEQGMNTEAFF

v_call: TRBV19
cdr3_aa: CASSSPPGTGNQPQHF

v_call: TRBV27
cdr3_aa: CASTSGPGISSPLHF

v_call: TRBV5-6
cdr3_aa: CASSSMDRYQETQYF

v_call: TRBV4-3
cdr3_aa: CASSQGRFNYNEQFF

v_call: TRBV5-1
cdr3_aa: CASVQGSGANVLTF